The next 12 T cell receptor beta chains were all read from a single sample in a study of blood T cells in healthy people across ages. Primers used in a second PCR of roughly 6 to 11 cycles were a sample-barcoded 5' primer and a J-beta primer mix. Via MiXCR, TCRdb re-called the 5' RACE reads, giving one row per CDR3 protein. Among hundreds of thousands of distinct CDR3 sequences listed, around 46% were seen once. The sequenced material came from blood. The source is a woman in her fifties or sixties in good health.

The chain is built from TRBV20-1 and TRBJ2-1, with 11 bases identical to TRBD2. Germline V lookup: CDR1 DFQATT, CDR2 SNEGSKA (reference sequence). The CDR3 length is 13 residues. V gave up 3 bases and J gave up 13 bases; unmatched junction bases: 8. CDR3 nucleotide sequence: TGCAGTGCTAGTGTTGTAGCGGGAGGGGAACAGTTCTTC. Its protein is CSASVVAGGEQFF.

This clonotype was counted a few times. For the CDR3, the DNA is TGTGCCAGCAAAACAGAAGGTTCCGATAGCAATCAGCCCCAGCATTTT. It yields the protein CASKTEGSDSNQPQHF. V and J are TRBV2 and TRBJ1-5; no clear D. Germline-derived CDR1 and CDR2 are SNHLY and FYNNEI. CDR3 length equals 16 residues. The germline V and J ends were trimmed by 7 bases and 0 bases, with 16 bases remaining between them.

V and J are TRBV9 and TRBJ2-1, with D unclear. V lost 0 bases and J lost 8, with 12 bases in between. There are 14 residues in the CDR3. From germline, CDR1 is SGDLS and CDR2 YYNGEE. CDR3: CASSVGATGDEQFF. Here the CDR3 DNA reads TGTGCCAGCAGCGTAGGGGCTACGGGTGATGAGCAGTTCTTC.

This sequence joins TRBV20-1 and TRBJ2-7; TRBD1 aligns across 7 bases. This CDR3 region has 15 residues. Germline V gene data show CDR1 as DFQATT and CDR2 as SNEGSKA (reference sequence). After removal of 1 base from V and 1 base from J, the junction contained 7 bases not matched to a gene. The CDR3 here is CSARGARGLSYEQYF. Written as DNA, the CDR3 is TGCAGTGCTAGAGGGGCCAGGGGGTTGTCCTACGAGCAGTACTTC.

This clonotype was seen a handful of times. The chain is built from TRBV7-9 and TRBJ2-5; possibly TRBD2 for D (7 bases). The CDR3 runs 14 residues. The germline V gene encodes CDR1 SEHNR and CDR2 FQNEAQ (reference sequence). Trimming cost V 3 bases and J 5 bases, with 13 bases left between them. The CDR3 is CASSFRGALETQYF. The CDR3 region has the DNA TGTGCCAGCAGCTTCCGGGGGGCATTGGAGACCCAGTACTTC.

This clonotype was seen only a few times. The chain uses TRBV7-2 and TRBJ2-1; D remains unclear. CDR1 is SGHTA and CDR2 is FQGNSA in the germline V gene. The CDR3 contains 13 residues. V lost 1 base, J lost 8 bases, and 9 bases lay in between. The DNA of the CDR3 is TGTGCCAGCAGCTTAGGTCGGGTCGATGAGCAGTTCTTC. Translating gives CASSLGRVDEQFF.

V and J are TRBV7-9 and TRBJ2-7, with 8 bases fitting TRBD2. The CDR3 is made up of 16 amino acids. Germline assignment: CDR1 SEHNR and CDR2 FQNEAQ (reference sequence). J gave up 0 bases and V 3 bases, and 7 bases lay outside the gene matches. The CDR3 DNA reads TGTGCCAGCAGCTTCGGGGGGGGGGCCAGCTCCTACGAGCAGTACTTC. Translated: CASSFGGGASSYEQYF.

This clonotype showed up just a few times. The chain is built from TRBV2 and TRBJ2-7, with 7 positions matching TRBD1. After removal of 7 bases from V and 0 bases from J, the junction contained 6 bases not matched to a gene. The CDR3 has 14 amino acids. Germline values: CDR1 SNHLY, CDR2 FYNNEI. This CDR3 is CASMGTESSYEQYF. The DNA of the CDR3 is TGTGCCAGCATGGGGACAGAGAGCTCCTACGAGCAGTACTTC.

As concerns this clonotype: Since a much larger clone is just one base distant, this may be a read error. The J gene is TRBJ2-1, the V gene TRBV10-3; possible D gene TRBD2, 5 bases. Trimming stripped 9 bases from V and 8 bases from J, with 14 bases between. The CDR3 length is 12 residues. The germline CDR1 and CDR2 sequences are ENHRY and SYGVKD. DNA for the CDR3: TGTGCCATTGGACTCGAATACGATGAGCAGTTCTTC. Translation gives CAIGLEYDEQFF.

This clonotype was counted once. A much bigger clone sits one base away, suggesting this may be a read error. The conserved closing phenylalanine or tryptophan is absent in this CDR3, likely reflecting a read error. The rearrangement joins TRBV29-1 to TRBJ2-1; no definite D call. CDR1 and CDR2 (germline): SQVTM, ANQGSEA. The germline V and J ends were trimmed by 4 bases and 6 bases, with 7 bases remaining between them. This CDR3 has 11 amino acids. CDR3 bases: TGCAGCGTTGGATATAGCAATGAGCAGTTCTCC. This sequence encodes CSVGYSNEQFS.

This clonotype was seen at least ten times. The chain uses TRBV9 and TRBJ2-1; TRBD2 might be the D (5 bases). From germline, CDR1 is SGDLS and CDR2 YYNGEE. This CDR3 is 16 amino acids long. Trimming cost V 0 bases and J 10 bases, with 20 bases left between them. The CDR3 loop is CASSVARTLRGGEQFF. The CDR3 nucleotides read TGTGCCAGCAGCGTAGCCCGGACTCTACGAGGCGGAGAGCAGTTCTTC.

The chain combines TRBV28 with TRBJ2-7; 10 bases are a match to TRBD1. The junction had 7 bases not matched to a gene; V was cut back by 5 bases and J by 0 bases. Germline CDR1 reads MDHEN; CDR2 reads SYDVKM. This CDR3 region has 16 residues. The CDR3 is CASSPPGQGSSYEQYF. CDR3 sequence (DNA): TGTGCCAGCAGTCCCCCGGGACAGGGGTCCTCCTACGAGCAGTACTTC. Based on the CDR3 plus reference TRBV28 and TRBJ2-7, the full variable domain is DVKVTQSSRYLVKRTGEKVFLECVQDMDHENMFWYRQDPGLGLRLIYFSYDVKMKEKGDIPEGYSVSREKKERFSLILESASTNQTSMYLCASSPPGQGSSYEQYFGPGTRLTVT.